The source of this TCR beta chain is a study of T-cell reconstitution after alpha-beta-depleted transplantation in children. The study's findings and limits: From surviving recipient T cells and thymic progenitors came the high day-60 TCRbeta diversity observed in some patients. Alpha-beta T cells present about two months after transplant were reported to originate from several hundred expanded graft clones.

For this clonotype: What it binds is not known.

Researchers prepared the TCRbeta library using unique molecular identifiers, the study reports. In TCRdb, the PCR reads were re-called with MiXCR into one record per CDR3 protein. The top ten clones hold roughly 25% of a sample with about 110,000 distinct CDR3 sequences, 5.5% to 7% of them seen once. This clonotype was obtained from a male patient aged 2 to 9 who had a stem cell transplant for acute lymphoblastic leukemia, so the T cells may come from the graft donor. The source was PBMCs, mostly from graft donor cells, collected 360 days after TCRalphabeta/CD19-depleted stem cell transplant.

The CDR3 protein is CASLAGYNEQFF. CDR3 DNA: TGTGCCAGTTTAGCGGGGTACAATGAGCAGTTCTTC. This sequence joins TRBV19 and TRBJ2-1; 8 bases are a match to TRBD2. CDR1 is LNHDA and CDR2 is SQIVND in the germline V gene (reference sequence). Germline trimming cut 8 bases from V and 4 bases from J; bases unmatched to any gene: 1. The CDR3 runs to 12 residues.